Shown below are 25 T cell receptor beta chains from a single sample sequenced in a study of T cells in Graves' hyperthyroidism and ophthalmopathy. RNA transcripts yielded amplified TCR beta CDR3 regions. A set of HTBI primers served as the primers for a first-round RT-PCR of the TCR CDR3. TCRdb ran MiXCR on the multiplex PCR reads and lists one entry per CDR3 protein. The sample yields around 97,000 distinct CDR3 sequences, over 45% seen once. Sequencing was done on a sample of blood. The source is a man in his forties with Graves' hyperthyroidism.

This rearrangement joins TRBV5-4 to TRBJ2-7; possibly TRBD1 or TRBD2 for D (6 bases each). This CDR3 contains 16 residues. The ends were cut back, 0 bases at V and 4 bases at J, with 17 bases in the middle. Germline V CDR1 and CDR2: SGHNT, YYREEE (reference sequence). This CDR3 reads CASSLEPRGLAYEQYF. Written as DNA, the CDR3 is TGTGCCAGCAGCTTGGAGCCACGGGGGCTGGCTTACGAGCAGTACTTC.

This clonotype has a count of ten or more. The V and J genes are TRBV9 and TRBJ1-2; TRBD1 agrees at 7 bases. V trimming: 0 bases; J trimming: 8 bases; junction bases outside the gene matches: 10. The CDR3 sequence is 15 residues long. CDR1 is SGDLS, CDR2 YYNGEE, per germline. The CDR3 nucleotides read TGTGCCAGCAGCGTAGATCGGTACAGGGGAGGCGGCTACACCTTC. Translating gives CASSVDRYRGGGYTF. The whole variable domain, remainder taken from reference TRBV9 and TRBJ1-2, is DSGVTQTPKHLITATGQRVTLRCSPRSGDLSVYWYQQSLDQGLQFLIQYYNGEERAKGNILERFSAQQFPDLHSELNLSSLELGDSALYFCASSVDRYRGGGYTFGSGTRLTVV.

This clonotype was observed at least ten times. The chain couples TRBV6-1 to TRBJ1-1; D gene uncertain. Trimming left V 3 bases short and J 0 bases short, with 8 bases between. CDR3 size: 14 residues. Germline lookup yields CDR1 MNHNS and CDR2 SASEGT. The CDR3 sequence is CASSDQAVNTEAFF. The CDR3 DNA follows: TGTGCCAGCAGTGACCAGGCGGTGAACACTGAAGCTTTCTTT.

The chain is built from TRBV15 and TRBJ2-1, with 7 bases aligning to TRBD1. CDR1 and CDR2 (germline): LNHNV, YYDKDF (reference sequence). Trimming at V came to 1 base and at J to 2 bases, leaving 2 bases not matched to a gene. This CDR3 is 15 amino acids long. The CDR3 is CATSRGTGPYNEQFF. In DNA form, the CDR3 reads TGTGCCACCAGCAGAGGGACAGGACCCTACAATGAGCAGTTCTTC.

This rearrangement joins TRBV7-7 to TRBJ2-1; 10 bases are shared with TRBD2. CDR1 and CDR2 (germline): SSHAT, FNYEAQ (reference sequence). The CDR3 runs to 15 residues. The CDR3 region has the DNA TGTGCTAGAGATTCTAGCGGGGGCCGCTACAATGAGCAGTTCTTC. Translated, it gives CARDSSGGRYNEQFF.

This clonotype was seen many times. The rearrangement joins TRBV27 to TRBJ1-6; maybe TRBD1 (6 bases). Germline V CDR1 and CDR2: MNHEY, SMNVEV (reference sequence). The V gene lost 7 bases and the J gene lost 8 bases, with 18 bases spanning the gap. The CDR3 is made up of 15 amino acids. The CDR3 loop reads CASTLLQGEDSPLHF. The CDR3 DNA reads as TGTGCCAGCACCCTCCTACAGGGAGAGGATTCACCCCTCCACTTT.

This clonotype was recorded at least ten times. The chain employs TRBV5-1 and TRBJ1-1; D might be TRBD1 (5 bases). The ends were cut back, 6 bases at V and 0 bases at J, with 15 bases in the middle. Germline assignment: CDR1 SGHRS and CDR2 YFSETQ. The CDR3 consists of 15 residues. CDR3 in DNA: TGCGCCAGCAAAAACATCGACAGTCTGAACACTGAAGCTTTCTTT. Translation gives CASKNIDSLNTEAFF.

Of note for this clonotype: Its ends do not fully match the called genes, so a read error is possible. CDR3 sequence: CASSRNGVNVLTF. Written as DNA, the CDR3 is TGTGCCAGCAGCAGGAACGGGGTCAACGTCCTGACTTTC. The genes are TRBV7-9 and TRBJ2-6; D possibly corresponds to TRBD2 (5 bases). The CDR3 is 13 amino acids. Germline-derived CDR1 and CDR2 are SEHNR and FQNEAQ (reference sequence).

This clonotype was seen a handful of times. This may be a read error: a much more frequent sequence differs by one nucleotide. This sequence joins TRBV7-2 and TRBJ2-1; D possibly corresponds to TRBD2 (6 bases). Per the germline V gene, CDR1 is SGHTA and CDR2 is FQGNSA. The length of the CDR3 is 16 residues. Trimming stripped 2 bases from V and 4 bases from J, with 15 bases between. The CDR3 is CASSLSVGLQYNEQFF. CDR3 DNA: TGTGCCAGCAGCTTAAGCGTTGGACTACAATACAATGAGCAGTTCTTC.

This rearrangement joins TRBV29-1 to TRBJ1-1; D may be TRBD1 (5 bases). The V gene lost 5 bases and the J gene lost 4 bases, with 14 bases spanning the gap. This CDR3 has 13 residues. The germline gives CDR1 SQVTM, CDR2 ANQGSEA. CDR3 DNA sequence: TGCAGCGTTCTTGCAGGGCGTGGCACTGAAGCTTTCTTT. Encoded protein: CSVLAGRGTEAFF.

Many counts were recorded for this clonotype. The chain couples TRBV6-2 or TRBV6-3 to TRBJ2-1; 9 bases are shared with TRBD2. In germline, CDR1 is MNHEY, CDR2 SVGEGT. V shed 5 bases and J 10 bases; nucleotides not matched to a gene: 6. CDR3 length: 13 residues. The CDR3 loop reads CASSIVAGVEQFF. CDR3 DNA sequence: TGTGCCAGCAGTATCGTAGCGGGAGTAGAGCAGTTCTTC.

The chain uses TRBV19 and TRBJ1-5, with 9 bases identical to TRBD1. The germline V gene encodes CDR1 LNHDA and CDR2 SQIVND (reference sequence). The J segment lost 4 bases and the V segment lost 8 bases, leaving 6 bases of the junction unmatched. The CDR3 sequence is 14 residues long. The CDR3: CASGTGKMNQPQHF. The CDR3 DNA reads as TGTGCCAGTGGGACAGGGAAAATGAATCAGCCCCAGCATTTT.

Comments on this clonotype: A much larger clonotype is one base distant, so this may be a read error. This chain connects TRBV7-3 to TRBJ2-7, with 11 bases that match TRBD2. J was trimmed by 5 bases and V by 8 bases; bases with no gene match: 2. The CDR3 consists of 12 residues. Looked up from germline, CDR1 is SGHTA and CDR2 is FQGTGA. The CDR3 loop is CASGTSGDEQYF. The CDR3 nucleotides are TGTGCCAGCGGGACTAGCGGAGACGAGCAGTACTTC.

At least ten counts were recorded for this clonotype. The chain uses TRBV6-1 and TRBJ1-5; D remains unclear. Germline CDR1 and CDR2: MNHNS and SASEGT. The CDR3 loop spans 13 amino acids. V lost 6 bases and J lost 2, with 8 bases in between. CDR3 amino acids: CASSVTGNQPQHF. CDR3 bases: TGTGCCAGCAGCGTAACGGGCAATCAGCCCCAGCATTTT.

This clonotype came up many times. CDR3 DNA sequence: TGCGCCAGCAGCGCGGTGGTTTACAATGAGCAGTTCTTC. This codes for CASSAVVYNEQFF. This rearrangement joins TRBV5-1 to TRBJ2-1; unclear D gene. With 4 bases removed from V and 4 bases from J, the gap between germline ends came to 9 bases. The CDR3 consists of 13 residues. Germline V gene lookup returns CDR1 SGHRS and CDR2 YFSETQ.

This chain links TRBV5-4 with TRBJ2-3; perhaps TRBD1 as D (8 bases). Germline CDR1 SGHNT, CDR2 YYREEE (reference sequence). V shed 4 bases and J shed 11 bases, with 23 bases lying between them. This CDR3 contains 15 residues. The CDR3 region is CASSADRGGYNEQYF. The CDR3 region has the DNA TGTGCCAGCAGCGCAGACAGGGGAGGGTACAATGAGCAGTATTTT.

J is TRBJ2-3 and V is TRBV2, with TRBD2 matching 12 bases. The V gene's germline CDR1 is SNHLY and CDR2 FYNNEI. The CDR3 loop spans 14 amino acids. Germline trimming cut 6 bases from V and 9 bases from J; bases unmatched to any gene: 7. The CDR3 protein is CASRVGLAGKTQYF. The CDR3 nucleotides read TGTGCCAGCAGGGTTGGACTAGCGGGAAAGACGCAGTATTTT.

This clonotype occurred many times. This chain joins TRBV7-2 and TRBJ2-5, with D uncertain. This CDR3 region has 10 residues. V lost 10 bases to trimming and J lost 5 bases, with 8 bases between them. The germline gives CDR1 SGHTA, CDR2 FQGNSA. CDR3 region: CATARETQYF. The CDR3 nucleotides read TGTGCCACTGCGAGGGAGACCCAGTACTTC.

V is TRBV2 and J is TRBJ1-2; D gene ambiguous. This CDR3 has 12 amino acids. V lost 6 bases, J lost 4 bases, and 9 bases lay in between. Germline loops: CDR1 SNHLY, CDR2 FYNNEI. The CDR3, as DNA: TGTGCCAGCAGAGGACGGGGCTATGGCTACACCTTC. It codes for CASRGRGYGYTF. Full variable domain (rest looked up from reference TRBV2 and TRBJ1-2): EPEVTQTPSHQVTQMGQEVILRCVPISNHLYFYWYRQILGQKVEFLVSFYNNEISEKSEIFDDQFSVERPDGSNFTLKIRSTKLEDSAMYFCASRGRGYGYTFGSGTRLTVV.

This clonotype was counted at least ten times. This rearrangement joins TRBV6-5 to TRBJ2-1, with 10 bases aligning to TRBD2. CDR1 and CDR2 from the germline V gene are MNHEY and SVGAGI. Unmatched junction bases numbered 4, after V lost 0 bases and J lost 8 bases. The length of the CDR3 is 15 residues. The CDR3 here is CASSYSSSGSYEQFF. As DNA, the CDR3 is TGTGCCAGCAGTTACTCGTCTAGCGGGAGCTATGAGCAGTTCTTC.

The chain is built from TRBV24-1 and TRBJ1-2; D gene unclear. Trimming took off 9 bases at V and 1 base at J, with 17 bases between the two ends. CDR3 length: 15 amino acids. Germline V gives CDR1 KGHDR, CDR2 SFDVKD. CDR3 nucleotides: TGTGCCACCCGGAAGCTTACTTCGGGTAACTATGGCTACACCTTC. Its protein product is CATRKLTSGNYGYTF.

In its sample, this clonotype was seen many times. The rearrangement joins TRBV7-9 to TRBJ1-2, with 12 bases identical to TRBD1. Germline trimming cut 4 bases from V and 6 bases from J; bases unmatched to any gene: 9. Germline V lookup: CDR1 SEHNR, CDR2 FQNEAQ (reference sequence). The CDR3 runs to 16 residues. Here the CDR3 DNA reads TGTGCCAGCAGCTACGCCGGGACAGGGGGCTCGAATGGCTACACCTTC. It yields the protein CASSYAGTGGSNGYTF. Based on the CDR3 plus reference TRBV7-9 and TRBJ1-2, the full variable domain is DTGVSQNPRHKITKRGQNVTFRCDPISEHNRLYWYRQTLGQGPEFLTYFQNEAQLEKSRLLSDRFSAERPKGSFSTLEIQRTEQGDSAMYLCASSYAGTGGSNGYTFGSGTRLTVV.

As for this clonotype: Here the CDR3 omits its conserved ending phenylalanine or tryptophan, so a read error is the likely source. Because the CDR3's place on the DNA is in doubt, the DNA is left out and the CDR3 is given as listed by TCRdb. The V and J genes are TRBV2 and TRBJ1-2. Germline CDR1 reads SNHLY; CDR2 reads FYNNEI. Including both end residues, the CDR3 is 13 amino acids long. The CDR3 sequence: CASSDRDFYGYAL.

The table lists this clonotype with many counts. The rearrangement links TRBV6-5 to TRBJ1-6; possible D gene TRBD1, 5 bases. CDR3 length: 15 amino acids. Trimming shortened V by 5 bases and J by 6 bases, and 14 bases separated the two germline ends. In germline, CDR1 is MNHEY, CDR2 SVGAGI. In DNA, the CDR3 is TGTGCCAGCAGTGTATCGTGGGGCGGTAATTCACCCCTCCACTTT. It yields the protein CASSVSWGGNSPLHF.

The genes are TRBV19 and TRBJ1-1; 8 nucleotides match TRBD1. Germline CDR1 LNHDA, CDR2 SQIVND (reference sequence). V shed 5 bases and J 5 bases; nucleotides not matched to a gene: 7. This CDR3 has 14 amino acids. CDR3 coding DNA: TGTGCCAGTAGTCTGGACAGGGCGAGGACTGAAGCTTTCTTT. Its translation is CASSLDRARTEAFF. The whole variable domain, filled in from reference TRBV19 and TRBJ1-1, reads DGGITQSPKYLFRKEGQNVTLSCEQNLNHDAMYWYRQDPGQGLRLIYYSQIVNDFQKGDIAEGYSVSREKKESFPLTVTSAQKNPTAFYLCASSLDRARTEAFFGQGTRLTVV.